The 20 T cell receptor beta chains listed next were all sequenced from one sample in a study of T-cell memory formation after mild COVID-19. TCRdb itself ran the 5' RACE reads through MiXCR, one entry per CDR3 protein. The sample has under 550,000 distinct CDR3 sequences, about a sixth seen once. Sequencing was done on a sample of PBMCs or a T cell subset sorted from them (not recorded which). The source of these receptors is a man aged 18 to 30 who had mild COVID-19 (a few samples of this study predate the infection). Cell type and time point are not known.

The chain is built from TRBV24-1 and TRBJ2-3; the match to TRBD2 covers 13 bases. Germline trimming cut 3 bases from V and 6 bases from J; bases unmatched to any gene: 11. The germline V gene has CDR1 KGHDR and CDR2 SFDVKD. This CDR3 comprises 18 residues. CDR3 bases: TGTGCCACCAGTGATGGGACTAGCGGGGCCACAATGGGGGATACGCAGTATTTT. Encoded protein: CATSDGTSGATMGDTQYF.

This chain joins TRBV7-2 and TRBJ2-7; tentative D call: TRBD1 (5 bases). The germline V gene has CDR1 SGHTA and CDR2 FQGNSA. Trimming stripped 2 bases from V and 2 bases from J, with 10 bases between. This CDR3 is built from 14 residues. CDR3 protein: CASSLMQGPYEQYV. CDR3 DNA sequence: TGTGCCAGCAGCTTAATGCAGGGCCCCTACGAGCAGTACGTC.

This clonotype was observed a handful of times. The V call is TRBV6-5, the J call TRBJ2-2; D unclear. The V end was cut by 7 bases, the J end by 6 bases, with 21 bases between. The CDR3 contains 16 residues. Germline V gene sequence: CDR1 MNHEY, CDR2 SVGAGI. CDR3 sequence: CASTRFSFGISGELFF. The DNA for the CDR3 is TGTGCCAGCACCCGATTCAGTTTTGGCATTTCCGGGGAGCTGTTTTTT.

Here the CDR3 DNA reads TGTGCCAGCCTCCGAACACCCTCCGGAGATACGCAGTATTTT. Translation: CASLRTPSGDTQYF. The chain combines TRBV2 with TRBJ2-3; D is ambiguous. This CDR3 is 14 amino acids long. Germline-derived CDR1 and CDR2 are SNHLY and FYNNEI. Trimming pared 8 bases from V and 5 bases from J, leaving 17 bases between.

This clonotype came up a few times. The chain employs TRBV3-1 and TRBJ2-7; D is unresolved. CDR1 is LGHDT, CDR2 YNNKEL, per germline (reference sequence). The CDR3 length is 12 residues. V was pared by 2 bases and J by 2 bases, with 4 bases between. The CDR3 sequence: CASSQHTYEQYF. The CDR3 DNA reads as TGTGCCAGCAGCCAACATACCTACGAGCAGTACTTC.

This clonotype was seen at least ten times. The J gene is TRBJ2-7, the V gene TRBV27; 8 nucleotides line up with TRBD1. The CDR3 spans 14 residues. Looked up from germline, CDR1 is MNHEY and CDR2 is SMNVEV (reference sequence). V dropped 5 bases and J dropped 6; count of bases not matched to a gene: 9. The CDR3 DNA is TGTGCCAGCAGTCGCCGACAGGGGCTTGGCGAGCAGTACGTC. This translates into CASSRRQGLGEQYV.

This clonotype has a handful of counts. V is TRBV20-1 and J is TRBJ2-5; 11 nucleotides line up with TRBD2. Looked up from germline, CDR1 is DFQATT and CDR2 is SNEGSKA (reference sequence). The CDR3 is 15 amino acids. Losses at the gene ends were 4 bases for V and 1 base for J; bases not matched to a gene: 5. CDR3 amino acids: CSAKTSGGLQETQYF. The CDR3 DNA follows: TGCAGTGCTAAAACTAGCGGGGGCCTCCAAGAGACCCAGTACTTC.

This clonotype was seen a single time. V gene TRBV4-3 combines with J gene TRBJ2-1; D unresolved. This CDR3 has 17 amino acids. Germline values: CDR1 LGHNA, CDR2 YSLEER. V gave up 0 bases and J gave up 0 bases, with 12 bases separating them. In nucleotides, the CDR3 is TGCGCCAGCAGCCAAGACGAGAGGTCTAGCTCCTACAATGAGCAGTTCTTC. Its protein is CASSQDERSSSYNEQFF.

The chain carries TRBV9 and TRBJ1-6, with no clear D. Deletions cut 0 bases from V and 3 bases from J, with 7 bases between. CDR3 size: 15 residues. The germline CDR1 and CDR2 sequences are SGDLS and YYNGEE. CDR3 nucleotides: TGTGCCAGCAGCGTAGCAAAGAGCTATAATTCACCCCTCCACTTT. Translating it yields CASSVAKSYNSPLHF. The full variable domain, its missing parts supplied by reference TRBV9 and TRBJ1-6, is DSGVTQTPKHLITATGQRVTLRCSPRSGDLSVYWYQQSLDQGLQFLIQYYNGEERAKGNILERFSAQQFPDLHSELNLSSLELGDSALYFCASSVAKSYNSPLHFGNGTRLTVT.

This clonotype turned up a few times. The genes are TRBV7-2 and TRBJ1-5; D is unclear. The CDR3 spans 13 residues. V dropped 5 bases and J dropped 10 bases, with 15 bases sitting between them. Germline V gene data show CDR1 as SGHTA and CDR2 as FQGNSA. For the CDR3, the DNA is TGTGCCAGCAGCCCCGGGCGCGGAGAACCCCAGCATTTT. It translates to CASSPGRGEPQHF.

This clonotype was seen more than once but under ten times. This chain links TRBV20-1 with TRBJ1-5; D is unresolved. The V and J ends lost 3 bases and 0 bases respectively, with 12 bases between them. The CDR3 is 15 residues long. Per germline, CDR1 DFQATT and CDR2 SNEGSKA (reference sequence). CDR3 protein: CSARTQRASNQPQHF. Written as DNA, the CDR3 is TGCAGTGCTAGGACGCAGAGGGCTAGCAATCAGCCCCAGCATTTT.

The rearrangement joins TRBV29-1 to TRBJ2-2, with 8 bases lining up with TRBD1. Germline V gene data show CDR1 as SQVTM and CDR2 as ANQGSEA. With V trimmed by 7 bases and J by 5 bases, 9 bases remained unmatched. The CDR3 runs 14 residues. CDR3 region: CSGTGQGRTGELFF. The CDR3 region has the DNA TGCAGCGGGACTGGACAGGGTCGAACCGGGGAGCTGTTTTTT.

A few counts support this clonotype. The chain carries TRBV4-1 and TRBJ1-3; no reliable D call. V was trimmed by 1 base and J by 0 bases, leaving 7 bases between them. The CDR3 spans 15 residues. Germline V CDR1 and CDR2: MGHRA, YSYEKL. The CDR3 DNA sequence: TGCGCCAGCAGCCAAGGCCAGATCTCTGGAAACACCATATATTTT. This gives the protein CASSQGQISGNTIYF.

V usage is TRBV4-1 and J usage is TRBJ2-5, with TRBD2 matching over 11 bases. V dropped 2 bases and J dropped 4; count of bases not matched to a gene: 9. The CDR3 spans 17 residues. The germline V gene has CDR1 MGHRA and CDR2 YSYEKL. The CDR3 loop reads CASSQSAASGGIETQYF. CDR3 DNA sequence: TGCGCCAGCAGCCAATCAGCCGCTAGCGGGGGGATAGAGACCCAGTACTTC.

CDR3 DNA: TGTGCCAGCAGCATAGACGGCCTTCCCTACAATGAGCAGTTCTTC. Translating gives CASSIDGLPYNEQFF. V is TRBV9 and J is TRBJ2-1, with D hard to call. The V gene lost 4 bases and the J gene lost 2 bases, with 13 bases spanning the gap. The CDR3 spans 15 residues. Looked up from germline, CDR1 is SGDLS and CDR2 is YYNGEE.

This clonotype was seen more than once but under ten times. This rearrangement joins TRBV12-3 or TRBV12-4 to TRBJ2-5; D gene uncertain. The V end was cut by 5 bases, the J end by 1 base, with 11 bases between. This CDR3 is 14 amino acids long. CDR3 amino acids: CASSMLNTQETQYF. The CDR3 DNA reads as TGTGCCAGCAGTATGCTTAACACCCAAGAGACCCAGTACTTC.

This clonotype was counted a few times. The rearrangement uses TRBV20-1 and TRBJ2-3; 8 bases match TRBD2. Germline V gene data show CDR1 as DFQATT and CDR2 as SNEGSKA (reference sequence). This CDR3 contains 15 residues. V was pared by 0 bases and J by 6 bases, with 8 bases of the junction left unmatched. The CDR3 DNA is TGCAGTGCTAGAGACCCAGCGGGGGCGCCTGATACGCAGTATTTT. Translating it yields CSARDPAGAPDTQYF.

This clonotype was counted only a few times. The chain combines TRBV12-3 or TRBV12-4 with TRBJ2-3; the match to TRBD2 covers 10 bases. This CDR3 comprises 17 residues. J gave up 3 bases and V 4 bases, and 10 bases lay outside the gene matches. The CDR3 nucleotides read TGTGCCAGCAGTTCCACCGATCTAGCGGGGGTAACAGATACGCAGTATTTT. Its protein product is CASSSTDLAGVTDTQYF.

V is TRBV6-1 and J is TRBJ1-6, with a possible D match to TRBD1 (5 bases). The CDR3 has 14 amino acids. Trimming pared 3 bases from V and 7 bases from J, leaving 10 bases between. Germline V gene lookup returns CDR1 MNHNS and CDR2 SASEGT. Written as DNA, the CDR3 is TGTGCCAGCAGTGACGGACGGACAAATTCACCCCTCCACTTT. Encoded protein: CASSDGRTNSPLHF.

The rearrangement uses TRBV10-3 and TRBJ1-2; 12 bases agree with TRBD1. The CDR3 is 17 residues long. The junction had 8 bases not matched to a gene; V was cut back by 0 bases and J by 6 bases. Germline V gives CDR1 ENHRY, CDR2 SYGVKD. The CDR3 spells CAISESLGQGARDGYTF. The CDR3, as DNA: TGTGCCATCAGTGAGTCCTTGGGACAGGGGGCCCGTGATGGCTACACCTTC.